A selection of T cell receptor beta chains follows, all from one sample in a study of blood T cell repertoires in COVID-19. Sequencing was performed with immunoSEQ multiplex PCR; in TCRdb, only in-frame clones are kept and a portion is missing. The sample lists just under 95,000 clones; over 60% were seen once. Sequencing was done on a sample of peripheral blood. The receptors stem from a man aged 45-60 years who had recovered from COVID-19. The CDR3 runs from the conserved cysteine through the conserved F or W. Fields, in order: clone size, V gene, D gene, J gene, CDR3 protein, CDR3 DNA. The D gene is left open where the match is weak. Some rows mark clone size as missing; the rest say once, few, many or name a class of expanded clone.

abundance: once
v_gene: TRBV15
d_gene: TRBD1
j_gene: TRBJ2-7
CDR3aa: CATSLRGTGGYEQYF
CDR3nt: TGTGCCACCAGCCTAAGGGGGACAGGGGGTTACGAGCAGTACTTC

abundance: few
v_gene: TRBV11-2
d_gene: TRBD1
j_gene: TRBJ2-1
CDR3aa: CASSPTGGWDEQFF
CDR3nt: TGTGCCAGCAGTCCTACAGGGGGCTGGGATGAGCAGTTCTTC

abundance: .
v_gene: TRBV4-2
d_gene: .
j_gene: TRBJ2-3
CDR3aa: CASSQERGYTQYF
CDR3nt: TGTGCCAGCAGCCAAGAAAGGGGTTATACGCAGTATTTT

abundance: .
v_gene: TRBV9
d_gene: TRBD1
j_gene: TRBJ1-2
CDR3aa: CASTGTGQGWGYTF
CDR3nt: TGTGCCAGCACGGGAACAGGACAGGGATGGGGCTACACCTTC

abundance: .
v_gene: TRBV15
d_gene: TRBD2
j_gene: TRBJ2-1
CDR3aa: CATSSSGSGGYNEQFF
CDR3nt: TGTGCCACCAGCTCCTCAGGTTCGGGAGGGTACAATGAGCAGTTCTTC

abundance: once
v_gene: TRBV5-6
d_gene: TRBD1
j_gene: TRBJ2-1
CDR3aa: CASSLAKGQEFF
CDR3nt: TGTGCCAGCAGCTTGGCCAAAGGACAGGAGTTCTTC

abundance: .
v_gene: TRBV7-2
d_gene: .
j_gene: TRBJ1-5
CDR3aa: CASSLDSQPQHF
CDR3nt: TGTGCCAGCAGTCTCGACTCTCAGCCCCAGCATTTT

abundance: .
v_gene: TRBV5-1
d_gene: .
j_gene: TRBJ1-2
CDR3aa: CASSPRPSNYGYTF
CDR3nt: TGCGCCAGCAGCCCTAGGCCTTCTAACTATGGCTACACCTTC

abundance: few
v_gene: TRBV9
d_gene: .
j_gene: TRBJ2-3
CDR3aa: CASSVVPGETDTQYF
CDR3nt: TGTGCCAGCAGCGTAGTTCCAGGGGAGACAGATACGCAGTATTTT

abundance: .
v_gene: TRBV12-3/TRBV12-4
d_gene: .
j_gene: TRBJ1-2
CDR3aa: CASSPVSSGYTF
CDR3nt: TGTGCCAGCAGCCCCGTGTCCTCTGGCTACACCTTC

abundance: .
v_gene: TRBV3-1/TRBV3-2
d_gene: .
j_gene: TRBJ2-5
CDR3aa: CASSPARGQETQYF
CDR3nt: TGTGCCAGCAGCCCGGCTCGGGGTCAAGAGACCCAGTACTTC

abundance: .
v_gene: TRBV6-5
d_gene: .
j_gene: TRBJ2-5
CDR3aa: CASFGRVNLETQYF
CDR3nt: TGTGCCAGCTTCGGCAGGGTTAATTTGGAGACCCAGTACTTC

abundance: once
v_gene: TRBV9
d_gene: TRBD2
j_gene: TRBJ2-1
CDR3aa: CASSVAGGRAHNEQFF
CDR3nt: TGTGCCAGCAGCGTAGCCGGCGGGAGGGCCCACAATGAGCAGTTCTTC

abundance: .
v_gene: TRBV10-1
d_gene: .
j_gene: TRBJ2-2
CDR3aa: CASSLDSITGELFF
CDR3nt: TGCGCCAGCAGTCTCGATAGTATCACCGGGGAGCTGTTTTTT

abundance: .
v_gene: TRBV6-5
d_gene: TRBD2
j_gene: TRBJ2-3
CDR3aa: CASRLAGNTDTQYF
CDR3nt: TGTGCCAGCAGGCTAGCGGGGAACACAGATACGCAGTATTTT

abundance: .
v_gene: TRBV11-2
d_gene: .
j_gene: TRBJ2-5
CDR3aa: CASSLKIRAGKETQYF
CDR3nt: TGTGCCAGCAGCCTGAAGATTCGAGCAGGGAAAGAGACCCAGTACTTC

abundance: .
v_gene: TRBV5-1
d_gene: .
j_gene: TRBJ2-7
CDR3aa: CASSLSLGAGEREQYF
CDR3nt: TGCGCCAGCAGCTTGTCCCTCGGGGCAGGGGAACGCGAGCAGTACTTC

abundance: .
v_gene: TRBV7-2
d_gene: .
j_gene: TRBJ1-5
CDR3aa: CASSSGGGHQPQHF
CDR3nt: TGTGCCAGCAGCTCGGGAGGGGGGCATCAGCCCCAGCATTTT

abundance: .
v_gene: TRBV5-1
d_gene: TRBD1
j_gene: TRBJ2-5
CDR3aa: CASSLSAGGRETQYF
CDR3nt: TGCGCCAGCAGCTTGTCGGCAGGGGGACGAGAGACCCAGTACTTC

abundance: .
v_gene: TRBV23-1
d_gene: .
j_gene: TRBJ2-1
CDR3aa: CASRGWVGFF
CDR3nt: TGCGCCAGCAGGGGCTGGGTGGGGTTCTTC

abundance: once
v_gene: TRBV5-6
d_gene: .
j_gene: TRBJ2-7
CDR3aa: CASSLSGPYEQYF
CDR3nt: TGTGCCAGCAGCTTGAGCGGTCCCTACGAGCAGTACTTC

abundance: .
v_gene: TRBV25-1
d_gene: TRBD2
j_gene: TRBJ2-1
CDR3aa: CASSVVSSGSHEQFF
CDR3nt: TGTGCCAGCAGTGTAGTATCTAGCGGGAGTCATGAGCAGTTCTTC

abundance: .
v_gene: TRBV5-4
d_gene: .
j_gene: TRBJ2-7
CDR3aa: CASSYFGSRYEQYF
CDR3nt: TGTGCCAGCAGCTACTTCGGGTCGCGTTACGAGCAGTACTTC

abundance: .
v_gene: TRBV6-6
d_gene: .
j_gene: TRBJ2-7
CDR3aa: CASRSGGTRYEQYF
CDR3nt: TGTGCCAGCAGGTCAGGGGGGACCCGATACGAGCAGTACTTC

abundance: .
v_gene: TRBV19
d_gene: .
j_gene: TRBJ1-5
CDR3aa: CASSIEGQGFAENQPQHF
CDR3nt: TGTGCCAGTAGTATAGAGGGCCAGGGGTTCGCCGAAAATCAGCCCCAGCATTTT

abundance: once
v_gene: TRBV7-2
d_gene: .
j_gene: TRBJ1-5
CDR3aa: CASSPRERGSDQPQHF
CDR3nt: TGTGCCAGCAGCCCCCGAGAGAGGGGGTCGGATCAGCCCCAGCATTTT

abundance: .
v_gene: TRBV28
d_gene: TRBD2
j_gene: TRBJ2-7
CDR3aa: CASSQRLAVVYEQYF
CDR3nt: TGTGCCAGCAGTCAACGTCTAGCGGTCGTGTACGAGCAGTACTTC

abundance: once
v_gene: TRBV19
d_gene: .
j_gene: TRBJ2-7
CDR3aa: CASTNTRDEQYF
CDR3nt: TGTGCCAGTACCAACACCAGGGACGAGCAGTACTTC

abundance: .
v_gene: TRBV3-1/TRBV3-2
d_gene: .
j_gene: TRBJ2-7
CDR3aa: CASSHTAEYEQYF
CDR3nt: TGTGCCAGCAGCCACACCGCCGAGTACGAGCAGTACTTC

abundance: .
v_gene: TRBV11-2
d_gene: TRBD2
j_gene: TRBJ2-1
CDR3aa: CASSSTSGSYNEQFF
CDR3nt: TGTGCCAGCAGCTCGACTAGCGGCTCCTACAATGAGCAGTTCTTC

abundance: .
v_gene: TRBV5-1
d_gene: .
j_gene: TRBJ2-3
CDR3aa: CASSFKTGGTDTQYF
CDR3nt: TGCGCCAGCAGCTTTAAGACAGGAGGCACAGATACGCAGTATTTT

abundance: .
v_gene: TRBV27
d_gene: TRBD2
j_gene: TRBJ2-1
CDR3aa: CASSLGTSSGEQFF
CDR3nt: TGTGCCAGCAGTTTAGGGACTAGTTCCGGTGAGCAGTTCTTC

abundance: .
v_gene: TRBV10-3
d_gene: TRBD2
j_gene: TRBJ2-3
CDR3aa: CAISGTSGKADTQYF
CDR3nt: TGTGCCATATCGGGGACTAGCGGGAAGGCAGATACGCAGTATTTT

abundance: .
v_gene: TRBV6-5
d_gene: .
j_gene: TRBJ2-3
CDR3aa: CASSQVESTDTQYF
CDR3nt: TGTGCCAGCAGCCAGGTGGAAAGCACAGATACGCAGTATTTT

abundance: .
v_gene: TRBV19
d_gene: .
j_gene: TRBJ2-7
CDR3aa: CASSRDTNYEQYF
CDR3nt: TGTGCCAGTAGCCGGGACACCAACTACGAGCAGTACTTC

abundance: .
v_gene: TRBV13
d_gene: TRBD1
j_gene: TRBJ1-2
CDR3aa: CASSSENRGGYTF
CDR3nt: TGTGCCAGCAGCTCAGAAAACAGGGGGGGCTACACCTTC

abundance: few
v_gene: TRBV7-9
d_gene: TRBD1
j_gene: TRBJ1-6
CDR3aa: CASSLGTGNSPLHF
CDR3nt: TGTGCCAGCAGCTTAGGGACAGGGAATTCACCCCTCCACTTT

abundance: .
v_gene: TRBV19
d_gene: TRBD2
j_gene: TRBJ2-1
CDR3aa: CASSMTGGSYNEQFF
CDR3nt: TGTGCCAGTAGTATGACTGGCGGGAGTTACAATGAGCAGTTCTTC

abundance: .
v_gene: TRBV19
d_gene: .
j_gene: TRBJ1-3
CDR3aa: CASSITAGNTIYF
CDR3nt: TGTGCCAGTAGTATTACGGCTGGAAACACCATATATTTT

abundance: .
v_gene: TRBV6-5
d_gene: TRBD1
j_gene: TRBJ1-2
CDR3aa: CASSYRGDRDYGYTF
CDR3nt: TGTGCCAGCAGTTACAGGGGGGACAGGGACTATGGCTACACCTTC

abundance: .
v_gene: TRBV6-6
d_gene: .
j_gene: TRBJ2-5
CDR3aa: CASSYLRIGETQYF
CDR3nt: TGTGCCAGCAGTTACCTCCGAATCGGGGAGACCCAGTACTTC

abundance: .
v_gene: TRBV3-1/TRBV3-2
d_gene: .
j_gene: TRBJ2-4
CDR3aa: CASSGPAGKGDIQYF
CDR3nt: TGTGCCAGCAGCGGGCCTGCTGGAAAAGGGGACATTCAGTACTTC

abundance: .
v_gene: TRBV11-2
d_gene: .
j_gene: TRBJ2-5
CDR3aa: CASSLGQTQGETQYF
CDR3nt: TGTGCCAGCAGCTTAGGACAAACCCAGGGAGAGACCCAGTACTTC

abundance: .
v_gene: TRBV12-5
d_gene: .
j_gene: TRBJ2-3
CDR3aa: CASGHTEGNTQYF
CDR3nt: TGTGCTAGTGGCCATACGGAGGGCAACACGCAGTATTTT

abundance: .
v_gene: TRBV5-5
d_gene: TRBD2
j_gene: TRBJ2-7
CDR3aa: CASSSLAGGPHEQYF
CDR3nt: TGTGCCAGCAGCTCTCTAGCGGGAGGGCCCCACGAGCAGTACTTC